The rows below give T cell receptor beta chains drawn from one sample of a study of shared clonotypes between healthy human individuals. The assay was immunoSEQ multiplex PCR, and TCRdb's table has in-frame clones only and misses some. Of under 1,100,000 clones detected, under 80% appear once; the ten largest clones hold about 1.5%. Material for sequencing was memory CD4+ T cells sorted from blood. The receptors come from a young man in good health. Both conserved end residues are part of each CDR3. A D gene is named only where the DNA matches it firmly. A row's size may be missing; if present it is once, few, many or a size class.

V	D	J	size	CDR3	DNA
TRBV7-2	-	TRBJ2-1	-	CASSLTGTNEQFF	TGTGCCAGCAGCTTGACAGGCACCAATGAGCAGTTCTTC
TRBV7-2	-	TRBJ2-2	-	CASSLVKSTGVTGELFF	TGTGCCAGCAGCTTAGTAAAGTCAACGGGGGTCACCGGGGAGCTGTTTTTT
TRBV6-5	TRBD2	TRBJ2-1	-	CASSFSGRTSYNEQFF	TGTGCCAGCAGTTTTAGCGGGAGGACCTCCTACAATGAGCAGTTCTTC
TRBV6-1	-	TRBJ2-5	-	CASSPSSRPETQYF	TGTGCCAGCAGTCCGAGCTCCCGTCCAGAGACCCAGTACTTC
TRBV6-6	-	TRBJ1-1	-	CASINAGPPVAAW	TGTGCCAGCATCAATGCCGGACCGCCTGTCGCAGCATGG
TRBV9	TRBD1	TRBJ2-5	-	CASSATGGLGETQYF	TGTGCCAGCAGCGCTACAGGGGGCTTAGGTGAGACCCAGTACTTC
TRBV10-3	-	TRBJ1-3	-	CAISEYSGNTIYF	TGTGCCATCAGTGAATACTCTGGAAACACCATATATTTT
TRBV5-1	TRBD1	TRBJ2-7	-	CASSLFQGAFEQYF	TGCGCCAGCAGCTTGTTCCAGGGGGCATTCGAGCAGTACTTC
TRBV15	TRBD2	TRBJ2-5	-	CATRTSGGSTQYF	TGTGCCACCAGGACTAGCGGGGGTTCGACCCAGTACTTC
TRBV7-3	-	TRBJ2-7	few	CASSSSGQSYEQYF	TGTGCCAGCAGCTCTAGCGGACAGTCTTACGAGCAGTACTTC
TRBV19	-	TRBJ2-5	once	CASSPGSWETQYF	TGTGCCAGTAGTCCCGGCTCGTGGGAGACCCAGTACTTC
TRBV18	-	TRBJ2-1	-	CASSPSENEQFF	TGTGCCAGCTCACCGAGCGAGAATGAGCAGTTCTTC
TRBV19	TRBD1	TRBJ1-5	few	CAGKSGTEGGQPQHF	TGTGCCGGGAAGAGCGGGACAGAAGGCGGTCAGCCCCAGCATTTT
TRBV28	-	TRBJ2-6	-	CASSPEGAGANVLTF	TGTGCCAGCAGTCCTGAGGGGGCTGGGGCCAACGTCCTGACTTTC
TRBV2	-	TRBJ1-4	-	CASRGGTTNEKLFF	TGTGCCAGCAGGGGGGGGACAACTAATGAAAAACTGTTTTTT
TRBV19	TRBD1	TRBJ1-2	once	CASSRGTGARNNYGYTF	TGTGCCAGTAGTCGGGGGACAGGGGCGAGAAATAACTATGGCTACACCTTC
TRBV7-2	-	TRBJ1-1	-	CASSQAWGNTEAFF	TGTGCCAGCAGTCAGGCCTGGGGGAACACTGAAGCTTTCTTT
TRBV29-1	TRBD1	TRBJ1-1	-	CSVVGQEGTEAFF	TGCAGCGTCGTGGGACAGGAGGGGACTGAAGCTTTCTTT
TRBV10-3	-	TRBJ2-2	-	CAITGTANTGELFF	TGTGCCATCACCGGGACGGCGAACACCGGGGAGCTGTTTTTT
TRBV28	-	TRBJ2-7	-	CASRKPRDGSYEQYF	TGTGCCAGCAGGAAACCCCGGGACGGATCTTACGAGCAGTACTTC
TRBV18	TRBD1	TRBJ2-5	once	CASSRGQTQETQYF	TGTGCCAGCTCACGGGGACAGACCCAAGAGACCCAGTACTTC
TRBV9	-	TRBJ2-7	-	CASSVAHPGGPVGGYEQYF	TGTGCCAGCAGCGTAGCCCACCCAGGAGGGCCAGTTGGGGGCTACGAGCAGTACTTC
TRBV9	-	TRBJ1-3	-	CASSVAGVSGNTIYF	TGTGCCAGCAGCGTAGCAGGTGTCTCTGGAAACACCATATATTTT
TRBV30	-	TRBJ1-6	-	CAWRDRDSPLHF	TGTGCCTGGAGGGACCGGGATTCACCCCTCCACTTT
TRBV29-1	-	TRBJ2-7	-	CSVGDGYYEQYF	TGCAGCGTTGGGGACGGTTACTACGAGCAGTACTTC
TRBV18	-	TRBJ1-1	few	CASSPLEVSTEAFF	TGTGCCAGCTCACCGTTGGAAGTGTCCACTGAAGCTTTCTTT
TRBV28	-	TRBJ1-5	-	CASSGRGDSNQPQHF	TGTGCCAGCAGTGGGAGGGGGGATAGCAATCAGCCCCAGCATTTT